These T cell receptor beta chains were read from a single sample in a study of blood T cell repertoires in COVID-19. TCRdb's copy holds only in-frame clones and misses some; the assay was immunoSEQ multiplex PCR. This sample yields about 33,000 clones, of which around 83% are seen a single time; roughly 7% belongs to the top ten. Input material: peripheral blood. These receptors came from a human donor in a cohort sampled during active COVID-19. Both conserved end residues are part of each CDR3. The D gene is left open where the match is weak. Clone size is given for some rows only: seen once, a few or many times, or a class if the clone is expanded.

>-|TRBJ2-3|TRBD2|TRBV9
TGTGCCAGCAGCGTAGGGGGAGGGAAGCAAACAGATACGCAGTATTTT
CASSVGGGKQTDTQYF
>-|TRBJ2-7|-|TRBV19
TGTGCCAGTAGTATAGCCGCGGACTTCGCCTACGAGCAGTACTTC
CASSIAADFAYEQYF
>-|TRBJ1-5|TRBD1|TRBV28
TGTGCCAGCAGTACTCCGGCTACAGGGGCCAATCAGCCCCAGCATTTT
CASSTPATGANQPQHF
>-|TRBJ2-7|-|TRBV27
TGTGCCAGCAGTTTAAGACAGGAGACTTACGAGCAGTACTTC
CASSLRQETYEQYF
>-|TRBJ2-3|TRBD2|TRBV19
TGTGCCAGTAGTATGGGACTAACCACAGATACGCAGTATTTT
CASSMGLTTDTQYF
>-|TRBJ1-6|-|TRBV2
TGTGCCAGCAGCTTAAGGACAGTTCAGAATAATTCACCCCTCCACTTT
CASSLRTVQNNSPLHF
>-|TRBJ2-1|TRBD2|TRBV28
TGTGCCAGCAGTTTCGGTGTCCGGGAGGGCCTTGACAATGAGCAGTTCTTC
CASSFGVREGLDNEQFF
>-|TRBJ1-1|-|TRBV29-1
TGCAGCGTTGCAACAGGGAGGAACACTGAAGCTTTCTTT
CSVATGRNTEAFF
>few|TRBJ1-3|-|TRBV7-9
TGTGCCAGCAGCAACGTTGCTAGCTCTGGAAACACCATATATTTT
CASSNVASSGNTIYF
>-|TRBJ2-1|TRBD1|TRBV29-1
TGCAGCGTTGCAGGGGGATCCTACAATGAGCAGTTCTTC
CSVAGGSYNEQFF
>-|TRBJ2-5|-|TRBV7-9
TGTGCCAGCAGCTTGCAGGACATGGAAGAGACCCAGTACTTC
CASSLQDMEETQYF
>-|TRBJ2-1|-|TRBV12-3/TRBV12-4
TGTGCCAGCTCAATTTCCTACAATGAGCAGTTCTTC
CASSISYNEQFF
>-|TRBJ1-2|TRBD1|TRBV5-5
TGTGCCAGCAGCTTGGTTCGAGTGGACAGGGGGGGTGGCTACACCTTC
CASSLVRVDRGGGYTF
>-|TRBJ2-5|-|TRBV18
TGTGCCAGCTCAATTGAGGGCTCCGGGGTGCAAGAGACCCAGTACTTC
CASSIEGSGVQETQYF
>few|TRBJ1-1|-|TRBV7-2
TGTGCCAGCAGCACACAGGAGAACACTGAAGCTTTCTTT
CASSTQENTEAFF
>once|TRBJ2-7|TRBD1|TRBV6-6
TGTGCCAGCAGTAAACCGGGACAGTTGGGCGAGCAGTACTTC
CASSKPGQLGEQYF
>-|TRBJ2-7|-|TRBV5-5
TGTGCCAGCAGCTTGGCCCCGGGGGTTCACTACGAGCAGTACTTC
CASSLAPGVHYEQYF
>-|TRBJ2-7|-|TRBV5-3
TGTGCCAGAAGCTGGGCTGACCCTACTCCCTACGAGCAGTACTTC
CARSWADPTPYEQYF
>-|TRBJ2-7|TRBD2|TRBV7-9
TGTGCCAGCAGCTCGGGCTCCCCGGGACTAGAGCAGTACTTC
CASSSGSPGLEQYF
>once|TRBJ2-7|TRBD2|TRBV13
TGTGCCAGCAGCTTGTATCCGGGCGGGGGGGTGCACGAGCAGTACTTC
CASSLYPGGGVHEQYF
>-|TRBJ2-7|-|TRBV6-5
TGTGCCAGCAGTCACCCGGGTTACGAGCAGTACTTC
CASSHPGYEQYF
>-|TRBJ1-4|TRBD1|TRBV29-1
TGCAGCGTTTCCGACAGGGGTGGGGAAAAGCTGTTTTTT
CSVSDRGGEKLFF